This paragraph reports one T cell receptor beta chain. What this receptor recognizes is not known. The input lacks base qualities; no much larger clone sits a single base away. Total RNA and DNA were co-extracted from about 20-30 mg of bulk tissue with the AllPrep DNA/RNA mini kit, without cell sorting. Surgical resection was performed in China between 2015 and early 2016 on about 5 patients with histopathologically diagnosed primary liver carcinoma. At the time of sampling, the patients had chronic HBV infection and had not received any treatment. Five spatially separated regions were sampled from each tumor: the superior, inferior, left-lateral and right-lateral poles, plus the tumor centre. Histological examination found more than 75% viable tumor cells in every tumor sample. Fresh tumor and adjacent tissue pieces were bisected; one half was stored in RNAlater at -80°C, the other sent for histology.

These data come from a study of tumor-infiltrating lymphocytes in primary liver carcinoma (dated 2017 in TCRdb). Background for the entire study: The five patients, three men and two women aged 30 to 69 years, had hepatocellular carcinoma (four) or combined HCC and intrahepatic cholangiocarcinoma (one). The tumors of the five patients were staged as T1-T3 N0M0, with maximum diameters ranging from about 4 to 11 cm. Each sample produced roughly 3.65 to 8 million productive TCRbeta reads, and read depth showed no significant difference between tissue types. The study combined TCRbeta repertoire sequencing, expression microarrays and whole-exome sequencing across five regions of each liver tumor, with adjacent normal tissue and blood. A total of approximately 35 specimens from 5 patients, comprising approximately 25 tumor regions, 5 adjacent noncancerous liver tissues and 5 peripheral blood samples, were covered by TCRbeta repertoire sequencing. To link TCRbeta repertoire diversity to the local molecular phenotype, the 20 to 25 tumor region samples were profiled with Agilent mRNA microarrays. High reproducibility was observed for the technical replicate repertoires, with mean shared-clone rates around 0.9 and correlation coefficients above 0.98.

A constant-region primer and ProtoScript II reverse transcriptase were used to reverse-transcribe TCRbeta-specific cDNA from approximately 550 ng total RNA. Construction of the TCRbeta libraries relied on three nested rounds of multiplex PCR, following a slightly modified ARM-PCR procedure. Each of the first two PCR rounds ran for roughly 11 cycles and used multiplex TRBV1-TRBV30 forward primers together with a Cbeta reverse primer. Sample barcodes and Illumina adapters were added in a final 25-cycle PCR using Deep VentR polymerase. Amplicons of 200-500 bp were gel-purified with a QIAquick gel extraction kit before sequencing. An Illumina HiSeq 2500 was used to sequence the TCRbeta amplicons with 250-bp paired-end reads. The authors' analysis ran thus. Quality trimming of reads was performed with Trimmomatic v0.33, and paired reads were merged with FLASH v1.2.11 so that full CDR3 sequences could be recovered. V, D and J germline segments were assigned to the rearranged TCRbeta sequences using MiGEC v1.2.1b. VDJtools v1.0.0 computed clonotype statistics and Shannon-Wiener diversity indices. To cut down on sampling bias, every analysis after diversity analysis relied on just the 250 most abundant clonotypes from each sample. Through fastp at Q25 and MiXCR, TCRdb rebuilt clones from the public reads, retaining in-frame beta chains. Under each unique CDR3 protein, matching rows form one entry showing the most common genes and DNA. These V and J calls derive from TCRdb rather than the authors' analysis. Present in this sample are 120,000 or so distinct CDR3 sequences, roughly 69% of which were seen just once. Of the sample, roughly a tenth falls within the top ten clones.

CDR1 and CDR2 were assigned from the germline V gene as SGHAT and FQNNGV. From cysteine to phenylalanine, the CDR3 is 14 amino acids long. This entry keeps only the CDR3 DNA: 42 bases, framed from base 1. V was cut back by 0 bases and J by 10 bases, leaving a gap of 13 bases between them. What the study reported, not specific to this receptor: Repertoire overlap was higher between tumor regions (mean about 36%) than tumor-adjacent (roughly 17%) or tumor-blood (about 14%) pairs, consistent with antigen-driven expansion. Only roughly 7-25% of top clones appeared in all five regions of a tumor, which suggests that tumor-infiltrating T cells are spatially heterogeneous. The top 250 clones made up a significantly larger repertoire fraction in tumors than in blood (p = 0.039). Only five or six patients were included in the study, and the authors note that the findings should be validated in a larger study. Only the TCR beta chain was sequenced, so true repertoire diversity is likely underestimated because unpaired alpha chains were not captured. Because the samples were bulk and unsorted, CD4+ and CD8+ T cell repertoires could not be compared.

The TCR comes from a woman aged 60 to 75 with primary liver carcinoma and hepatitis B virus infection. This chain joins TRBV11-2 to TRBJ2-1, with no confident D gene call. The sequencing sample was made of liver tumor tissue from sampling region 1. According to the study, the label for this sample's cell subset or site signals: tumor region T1, superior pole. The DNA is TGTGCCAGCAGCTTAGAATTGCAGATCAACGAGCAGTTCTTC. Translation gives CASSLELQINEQFF.